One and the same sample provided the 25 T cell receptor beta chains below, sequenced in a study of shared clonotypes between healthy human individuals. Sequencing used immunoSEQ multiplex PCR; TCRdb keeps in-frame clones, though not all of them. The sample shows some 2,100,000 clones, 90% to 97% of them seen only once. The sample comprised naive CD4+ T cells sorted from blood. Subset in this sample: CD45RA+ positively selected. Receptors were obtained from a man younger than 35 in good health.

V is TRBV9 and J is TRBJ1-6; D perhaps matches TRBD1 (5 bases). The germline V gene encodes CDR1 SGDLS and CDR2 YYNGEE. The CDR3 length is 15 residues. The V gene lost 0 bases and the J gene lost 7 bases, with 11 bases spanning the gap. The CDR3 DNA follows: TGTGCCAGCAGCGTAGGGGGACTCGTAAATTCACCCCTCCACTTT. Translation gives CASSVGGLVNSPLHF.

The genes are TRBV30 and TRBJ1-5; maybe TRBD1 (5 bases). The CDR3 extends over 17 amino acids. The V and J ends lost 1 base and 0 bases respectively, with 16 bases between them. The germline V gene encodes CDR1 GTSNPN and CDR2 SVGIG (reference sequence). The CDR3 DNA follows: TGTGCCTGGAGTGCGCCCGAACAGGCCCATAGCAATCAGCCCCAGCATTTT. Protein sequence: CAWSAPEQAHSNQPQHF.

The chain recombines TRBV6-6 with TRBJ2-7, with 8 bases identical to TRBD2. This CDR3 is built from 16 residues. Germline V gene sequence: CDR1 MNHNY, CDR2 SVGAGI (reference sequence). The J segment lost 0 bases and the V segment lost 5 bases, leaving 9 bases of the junction unmatched. CDR3 coding DNA: TGTGCCAGCAGTCTAGCGGGTATCGATTACTCCTACGAGCAGTACTTC. Residues: CASSLAGIDYSYEQYF.

Turning to this clone: This sample includes further DNA sequences coding for the same CDR3. The rearrangement links TRBV4-1 to TRBJ1-5; possibly TRBD1 for D (5 bases). The germline CDR1 and CDR2 sequences are MGHRA and YSYEKL. This CDR3 spans 13 amino acids. The ends were cut back, 0 bases at V and 6 bases at J, with 6 bases in the middle. The CDR3 DNA reads as TGCGCCAGCAGCCAAGATAGGGGTCAGCCCCAGCATTTT. It is translated as CASSQDRGQPQHF.

In DNA, the CDR3 is TGTGCCAGCAGCCGTACTACCAATACCTACAATGAGCAGTTCTTC. It encodes CASSRTTNTYNEQFF. The genes are TRBV9 and TRBJ2-1; no firm D call. The CDR3 contains 15 residues. Germline V lookup: CDR1 SGDLS, CDR2 YYNGEE. The V end lost 4 bases, the J end lost 2 bases, and 13 bases lay between the germline ends.

This clone was picked up one time. V and J are TRBV5-1 and TRBJ2-3, with 13 positions matching TRBD2. The length of the CDR3 is 16 residues. The germline V gene encodes CDR1 SGHRS and CDR2 YFSETQ. Losses at the gene ends were 1 base for V and 5 bases for J; bases not matched to a gene: 4. CDR3 bases: TGCGCCAGCAGCTTGACTAGCGGGAGGGCCGGAGATACGCAGTATTTT. Translated, it gives CASSLTSGRAGDTQYF.

CDR3 bases: TGTGCCAGCAGCCAAACTAGCGGGCCCTACAATGAGCAGTTCTTC. It translates to CASSQTSGPYNEQFF. V is TRBV9 and J is TRBJ2-1; TRBD2 agrees at 9 bases. V shed 4 bases and J 2 bases; nucleotides not matched to a gene: 4. CDR3 length: 15 residues. CDR1 and CDR2 (germline): SGDLS, YYNGEE.

The CDR3 sequence is CASRGQSYGYTF. CDR3 nucleotides: TGTGCCAGCAGGGGACAGTCCTATGGCTACACCTTC. The chain combines TRBV6-5 with TRBJ1-2, with 7 bases aligning to TRBD1. CDR1 is MNHEY, CDR2 SVGAGI, per germline. The V gene end was trimmed by 6 bases and the J gene end by 4 bases; junction bases not matched to a gene: 2. CDR3 size: 12 residues.

V is TRBV9 and J is TRBJ2-5, with a possible D match to TRBD2 (6 bases). The CDR3 has 15 residues. V lost 0 bases and J lost 1, with 10 bases in between. Germline V CDR1 and CDR2: SGDLS, YYNGEE. The CDR3 spells CASSVAGGIQETQYF. In DNA form, the CDR3 reads TGTGCCAGCAGCGTAGCGGGCGGGATCCAAGAGACCCAGTACTTC.

As to this clone: The sample holds other DNA sequences that translate to the same CDR3. CDR3 amino acids: CAWSGGGETQYF. The CDR3 DNA is TGTGCCTGGAGTGGAGGAGGAGAGACCCAGTACTTC. The rearrangement joins TRBV30 to TRBJ2-5; perhaps TRBD2 as D (5 bases). The germline V gene has CDR1 GTSNPN and CDR2 SVGIG (reference sequence). Trimming shortened V by 1 base and J by 4 bases, and 7 bases separated the two germline ends. The CDR3 runs 12 residues.

The rearrangement joins TRBV6-5 to TRBJ2-7, with a weak D call TRBD1 (5 bases). CDR1 and CDR2 from the germline V gene are MNHEY and SVGAGI. The CDR3 runs 14 residues. The V gene lost 0 bases and the J gene lost 3 bases, with 9 bases spanning the gap. The CDR3 loop is CASSYSGQDYEQYF. CDR3 DNA: TGTGCCAGCAGTTACTCGGGGCAGGACTACGAGCAGTACTTC.

About this clone itself: In the same sample, other DNA sequences code for this CDR3. The rearrangement uses TRBV5-1 and TRBJ2-5; D uncertain. The V gene's germline CDR1 is SGHRS and CDR2 YFSETQ. Trimming removed 2 bases from V and 1 base from J, with 9 bases in between. CDR3 size: 14 residues. This CDR3 reads CASSFGQAQETQYF. In DNA, the CDR3 is TGCGCCAGCAGCTTTGGGCAGGCCCAAGAGACCCAGTACTTC. Complete variable domain (other parts from reference TRBV5-1 and TRBJ2-5): KAGVTQTPRYLIKTRGQQVTLSCSPISGHRSVSWYQQTPGQGLQFLFEYFSETQRNKGNFPGRFSGRQFSNSRSEMNVSTLELGDSALYLCASSFGQAQETQYFGPGTRLLVL.

The chain uses TRBV27 and TRBJ1-1, with a tentative D call TRBD1 (6 bases). The germline V gene encodes CDR1 MNHEY and CDR2 SMNVEV (reference sequence). V lost 4 bases to trimming and J lost 12 bases, with 15 bases between them. The CDR3 is made up of 12 amino acids. CDR3 in amino acids: CASSYPHRDPFF. The CDR3 DNA reads TGTGCCAGCAGTTACCCTCACAGGGACCCTTTCTTT.

This clone was recorded once. The chain is built from TRBV6-6 and TRBJ2-7; 12 positions match TRBD2. Per the germline V gene, CDR1 is MNHNY and CDR2 is SVGAGI (reference sequence). The CDR3 spans 16 residues. Trimming cost V 5 bases and J 1 base; bases outside gene matches: 6. CDR3 DNA sequence: TGTGCCAGCAGTAAAACTAGCGGGGGGCCGTCCTACGAGCAGTACTTC. This encodes CASSKTSGGPSYEQYF.

The chain is built from TRBV7-2 and TRBJ2-7; unclear D gene. The CDR3 contains 13 residues. Germline assignment: CDR1 SGHTA and CDR2 FQGNSA. The V and J ends lost 5 bases and 7 bases respectively, with 15 bases between them. CDR3 bases: TGTGCCAGCAGCCTCCGAGGTAGACGGGAGCAGTACTTC. Residues: CASSLRGRREQYF.

The CDR3 sequence: CASSPDRGRVEKLFF. Written as DNA, the CDR3 is TGCGCCAGCAGCCCCGACAGGGGGCGGGTTGAAAAACTGTTTTTT. The chain couples TRBV5-1 to TRBJ1-4; TRBD1 matches at 10 bases. The V gene's germline CDR1 is SGHRS and CDR2 YFSETQ. This CDR3 region has 15 residues. Trimming at V came to 4 bases and at J to 7 bases, leaving 7 bases not matched to a gene. The full variable domain, with the rest looked up from reference TRBV5-1 and TRBJ1-4, is KAGVTQTPRYLIKTRGQQVTLSCSPISGHRSVSWYQQTPGQGLQFLFEYFSETQRNKGNFPGRFSGRQFSNSRSEMNVSTLELGDSALYLCASSPDRGRVEKLFFGSGTQLSVL.

The genes are TRBV28 and TRBJ2-5; 11 bases match TRBD2. Trimming took 5 bases from V and 2 from J; bases not matched to a gene: 10. This CDR3 contains 17 residues. Germline loops: CDR1 MDHEN, CDR2 SYDVKM. The CDR3 nucleotides are TGTGCCAGCAGTGATCTAGGGACTAGCGGAAATCAAGAGACCCAGTACTTC. Translated, it gives CASSDLGTSGNQETQYF.

As regards this clone: The same CDR3 is also encoded by other DNA sequences in this sample. The genes are TRBV7-2 and TRBJ1-5; D not resolved. Deletions cut 0 bases from V and 4 bases from J, with 1 base between. Germline V lookup: CDR1 SGHTA, CDR2 FQGNSA. The CDR3 runs to 12 residues. The CDR3 region is CASSLANQPQHF. The CDR3 coding sequence is TGTGCCAGCAGCTTAGCGAATCAGCCCCAGCATTTT.

The chain is built from TRBV5-5 and TRBJ2-7, with D unresolved. Looked up from germline, CDR1 is SGHKS and CDR2 is YYEKEE (reference sequence). This CDR3 has 14 amino acids. With 3 bases removed from V and 2 bases from J, the gap between germline ends came to 12 bases. The CDR3 spells CASSYFPATYEQYF. DNA of the CDR3: TGTGCCAGCAGCTATTTCCCCGCGACCTACGAGCAGTACTTC.

The chain joins TRBV10-3 to TRBJ2-2, with no clear D. Trimming removed 8 bases from V and 6 bases from J, with 13 bases in between. The length of the CDR3 is 13 residues. The germline CDR1 and CDR2 sequences are ENHRY and SYGVKD. This CDR3 is CAIAGTPPGELFF. Here the CDR3 DNA reads TGTGCCATCGCCGGCACACCCCCCGGGGAGCTGTTTTTT.

V is TRBV7-9 and J is TRBJ2-1; the D is unclear. V dropped 4 bases and J dropped 4 bases, with 17 bases sitting between them. The CDR3 has 16 amino acids. Per germline, CDR1 SEHNR and CDR2 FQNEAQ (reference sequence). The CDR3 DNA is TGTGCCAGCAGCTGGGCGGCCATAGTCCCTTACAATGAGCAGTTCTTC. Protein sequence: CASSWAAIVPYNEQFF.

This sequence joins TRBV27 and TRBJ1-2, with TRBD1 identical over 11 bases. The CDR3 consists of 17 residues. Unmatched junction bases numbered 8, after V lost 4 bases and J lost 1 base. Germline CDR1 MNHEY, CDR2 SMNVEV (reference sequence). The CDR3 DNA sequence: TGTGCCAGCAGTTCGAGGACAGGGGGCTCTTATAACTATGGCTACACCTTC. This gives the protein CASSSRTGGSYNYGYTF.

About this clone itself: The sample carries other DNA sequences with the same CDR3. DNA for the CDR3: TGTGCCAGCAGTTTAGGAGGCCGCGAGCAGTACTTC. This codes for CASSLGGREQYF. The chain joins TRBV28 to TRBJ2-7; tentative D call: TRBD2 (5 bases). CDR3 size: 12 residues. V lost 2 bases and J lost 6, with 8 bases in between. Germline CDR1 MDHEN, CDR2 SYDVKM.

The gene calls are TRBV28 and TRBJ1-1; D is unclear. V lost 3 bases and J lost 2, with 10 bases in between. This CDR3 spans 14 amino acids. Per the germline V gene, CDR1 is MDHEN and CDR2 is SYDVKM. The CDR3 DNA reads as TGTGCCAGCAGTTTTGTTGCAGCCAACACTGAAGCTTTCTTT. Its translation is CASSFVAANTEAFF.

As for this clone: The same CDR3 arises from other DNA sequences in this sample as well. The V gene is TRBV4-3, the J gene TRBJ2-3; D may match TRBD1 or TRBD2 (5 bases each). V lost 3 bases and J 1 base, leaving 11 bases between the germline ends. The CDR3 covers 15 residues. From germline, CDR1 is LGHNA and CDR2 YSLEER. CDR3: CASSQGTGRTDTQYF. CDR3 DNA sequence: TGCGCCAGCAGCCAGGGGACGGGACGCACAGATACGCAGTATTTT.